Below are 17 T cell receptor beta chains sequenced from a single sample in a study of control samples from healthy donors and cancer patients. TCRdb's table, derived via immunoSEQ multiplex PCR, lists solely in-frame clones and lacks some. The sample carries under 150,000 clones, nearly 90% recorded once. The specimen was PBMCs. Every receptor here comes from a man aged 45-60 years with head and neck cancer.

V gene TRBV5-4 combines with J gene TRBJ1-3; 7 nucleotides match TRBD1. This CDR3 has 16 residues. The V and J ends lost 1 base and 4 bases, in that order; junction bases with no gene match: 8. CDR1 is SGHNT and CDR2 is YYREEE in the germline V gene (reference sequence). The DNA of the CDR3 is TGTGCCAGCAGCTTGAATCCCCTGACAGGGGGAAACACCATATATTTT. Translated, it gives CASSLNPLTGGNTIYF.

The gene calls are TRBV7-2 and TRBJ1-3; D is ambiguous. The CDR3 is 14 residues long. Germline values: CDR1 SGHTA, CDR2 FQGNSA. The ends were cut back, 6 bases at V and 0 bases at J, with 9 bases in the middle. CDR3 in amino acids: CASRPPASGNTIYF. The CDR3 nucleotides read TGTGCCAGCAGACCACCTGCCTCTGGAAACACCATATATTTT.

This rearrangement joins TRBV18 to TRBJ1-1; D uncertain. Germline values: CDR1 KGHSH, CDR2 LQKENI. V shed 0 bases and J shed 0 bases, with 8 bases lying between them. The CDR3 totals 15 residues. The CDR3 DNA is TGTGCCAGCTCACCACCGTCAGAGTTGAACACTGAAGCTTTCTTT. Protein: CASSPPSELNTEAFF.

This chain joins TRBV30 and TRBJ1-1; no firm D call. The CDR3 sequence is 12 residues long. The V end lost 2 bases, the J end lost 8 bases, and 12 bases lay between the germline ends. The V gene's germline CDR1 is GTSNPN and CDR2 SVGIG (reference sequence). DNA for the CDR3: TGTGCCTGGAGTTCAGCAAGTACAGAAGCTTTCTTT. This gives the protein CAWSSASTEAFF.

The chain employs TRBV21-1 and TRBJ2-7; the DNA was not used to check the table's D call, TRBD1. TRBV21-1 is described as a pseudogene. The CDR3 extends over 10 amino acids. The chain's CDR3 is CASSRDRGCF. CDR3 nucleotide sequence: TGTGCCAGCAGCCGGGACAGGGGGTGCTTC.

Concerning this clone itself: Mismatch with germline at one junction end may stem from a read error. The chain has TRBV18 and TRBJ2-3; 7 nucleotides line up with TRBD2. Germline V gene sequence: CDR1 KGHSH, CDR2 LQKENI. The CDR3 has 14 amino acids. The CDR3 bases are TGTGCCAGCTCACGGGGGGGGTCCACAAATACGCAGTATTTT. It is translated as CASSRGGSTNTQYF.

J is TRBJ2-7 and V is TRBV28, with D possibly TRBD1 on 5 matching bases. CDR1 MDHEN and CDR2 SYDVKM come from the germline V gene. V was clipped by 7 bases and J by 5 bases, with 24 bases between them. The CDR3 is 16 residues long. The CDR3 sequence: CASNPLGAARTDEQYF. The CDR3 DNA is TGTGCCAGCAACCCCCTTGGGGCAGCCAGGACCGACGAGCAGTACTTC.

The chain has TRBV6-1 and TRBJ2-3; possibly TRBD1 or TRBD2 for D (5 bases each). CDR3 length equals 15 residues. Germline lookup yields CDR1 MNHNS and CDR2 SASEGT. V was trimmed by 3 bases and J by 8 bases, leaving 18 bases between them. CDR3 DNA sequence: TGTGCCAGCAGTGATCAGGGACCTTCTGGAGGTACGCAGTATTTT. It encodes CASSDQGPSGGTQYF.

A remark on this clone: The sample contains more than one DNA sequence encoding this CDR3. The chain is built from TRBV3-1 (or the pseudogene TRBV3-2) and TRBJ2-2, with 7 bases fitting TRBD1. Germline V gene sequence: CDR1 LGHDT, CDR2 YNNKEL (reference sequence). This CDR3 region has 14 residues. V lost 1 base and J lost 4; bases outside the gene matches: 0. The CDR3 loop reads CASSQAGGTGELFF. CDR3 DNA sequence: TGTGCCAGCAGCCAAGCAGGGGGCACCGGGGAGCTGTTTTTT.

The chain uses TRBV4-1 and TRBJ1-1; D remains ambiguous. The V end lost 3 bases, the J end lost 1 base, and 12 bases lay between the germline ends. The CDR3 covers 15 residues. The germline CDR1 and CDR2 sequences are MGHRA and YSYEKL. This CDR3 is CASSHLGHTNTEAFF. For the CDR3, the DNA is TGCGCCAGCAGCCACCTAGGGCATACGAACACTGAAGCTTTCTTT.

This clone was observed once. The genes are TRBV18 and TRBJ2-7; D might be TRBD2 (5 bases). CDR1 is KGHSH, CDR2 LQKENI, per germline. V gave up 4 bases and J gave up 3 bases, with 13 bases separating them. This CDR3 contains 14 residues. In nucleotides, the CDR3 is TGTGCCAGCTCACTCGACTTTGGAGGCTACGAGCAGTACTTC. This codes for CASSLDFGGYEQYF.

The chain is built from TRBV11-2 and TRBJ2-7, with 7 bases that match TRBD2. Germline CDR1 and CDR2: SGHAT and FQNNGV. The CDR3 runs 18 residues. V gave up 2 bases and J gave up 0 bases; unmatched junction bases: 13. CDR3: CASSLNVGYGGGSYEQYF. CDR3 in DNA: TGTGCCAGCAGCTTAAACGTGGGGTATGGGGGGGGCTCCTACGAGCAGTACTTC.

This clone was counted once. The rearrangement links TRBV7-6 to TRBJ2-7; the match to TRBD1 covers 10 bases. V dropped 5 bases and J dropped 1; count of bases not matched to a gene: 11. Germline V gene sequence: CDR1 SGHVS, CDR2 FNYEAQ. The CDR3 has 17 amino acids. CDR3 residues: CASSRPGQGPASYEQYF. CDR3 nucleotide sequence: TGTGCCAGCAGCCGTCCGGGACAGGGGCCAGCGTCCTACGAGCAGTACTTC. Together with reference TRBV7-6 and TRBJ2-7, the CDR3 gives the full variable domain: GAGVSQSPRYKVTKRGQDVALRCDPISGHVSLYWYRQALGQGPEFLTYFNYEAQQDKSGLPNDRFSAERPEGSISTLTIQRTEQRDSAMYRCASSRPGQGPASYEQYFGPGTRLTVT.

This clone has just a few counts. CDR3 protein: CASSGGFPYNEQFF. DNA for the CDR3: TGTGCCAGCAGTGGGGGGTTTCCCTACAATGAGCAGTTCTTC. The genes are TRBV2 and TRBJ2-1; D may be TRBD1 or TRBD2 (5 bases each). Trimming removed 4 bases from V and 2 bases from J, with 9 bases in between. Germline CDR1 reads SNHLY; CDR2 reads FYNNEI. The CDR3 runs to 14 residues.

The chain joins TRBV7-6 to TRBJ1-4, with D perhaps TRBD1 (6 bases). The CDR3 consists of 13 residues. The V end was cut by 6 bases, the J end by 8 bases, with 13 bases between. Germline CDR1 reads SGHVS; CDR2 reads FNYEAQ. The DNA for the CDR3 is TGTGCCAGCAGGGGACAACCTGAAGAAAAACTGTTTTTT. This encodes CASRGQPEEKLFF.

The rearrangement links TRBV6-5 to TRBJ2-7; 7 bases are a match to TRBD2. Trimming took 0 bases from V and 3 from J; bases not matched to a gene: 5. CDR3 size: 15 residues. Germline V gene lookup returns CDR1 MNHEY and CDR2 SVGAGI. The CDR3 nucleotides are TGTGCCAGCAGTTACTCAGCGGGACCTGGCTACGAGCAGTACTTC. This translates into CASSYSAGPGYEQYF.

The CDR3 loop reads CASSYSRTGVGYTF. CDR3 nucleotide sequence: TGTGCCAGCAGTTATTCCAGGACAGGAGTAGGCTACACCTTC. V is TRBV27 and J is TRBJ1-2; TRBD1 agrees at 7 bases. The germline V gene encodes CDR1 MNHEY and CDR2 SMNVEV (reference sequence). The CDR3 loop spans 14 amino acids. The V gene end was trimmed by 4 bases and the J gene end by 8 bases; junction bases not matched to a gene: 10.